The 8 T cell receptor beta chains below were found in one sample sequenced in a study of T cell repertoires in cytomegalovirus infection. The antigens for these receptors are not known. TCRdb called the reads again in MiXCR, with one record for every CDR3 protein. The sample shows around 900,000 distinct CDR3 sequences, around 30% of them seen only once. The source material was cultured CD8+ T cells from PBMCs, sampled from culture after CMV antigen stimulation. These TCRs come from a human donor in good health (CMV status not recorded). Some clones in this sample may be carry-over from other donors' samples.

The chain is built from TRBV7-8 and TRBJ1-2, with D maybe TRBD1 (5 bases). In germline, CDR1 is SGHVS, CDR2 FQNEAQ. Trimming pared 0 bases from V and 0 bases from J, leaving 14 bases between. CDR3 size: 17 residues. The CDR3 loop is CASSLAWQGLSNYGYTF. In nucleotides, the CDR3 is TGTGCCAGCAGCTTAGCATGGCAGGGACTATCTAACTATGGCTACACCTTC. Variable domain in full (rest from reference TRBV7-8 and TRBJ1-2): GAGVSQSPRYKVAKRGQDVALRCDPISGHVSLFWYQQALGQGPEFLTYFQNEAQLDKSGLPSDRFFAERPEGSVSTLKIQRTQQEDSAVYLCASSLAWQGLSNYGYTFGSGTRLTVV.

The chain joins TRBV28 to TRBJ2-7; D is ambiguous. The CDR3 sequence is 14 residues long. The germline V and J ends were trimmed by 5 bases and 3 bases, with 14 bases remaining between them. Germline-derived CDR1 and CDR2 are MDHEN and SYDVKM. CDR3 DNA: TGTGCCAGCAGTCCCCCGGACGCCTACTACGAGCAGTACGTC. It yields the protein CASSPPDAYYEQYV.

This sequence joins TRBV4-1 and TRBJ1-4; D perhaps matches TRBD1 (5 bases). The V end was cut by 3 bases, the J end by 0 bases, with 8 bases between. Looked up from germline, CDR1 is MGHRA and CDR2 is YSYEKL. The CDR3 length is 15 residues. DNA for the CDR3: TGCGCCAGCAGCCAGCGGGGCACAACTAATGAAAAACTGTTTTTT. Protein: CASSQRGTTNEKLFF.

This clonotype has a single count. The CDR3 sequence is CATSAGTSGEFYNEQFF. The CDR3 coding sequence is TGTGCCACCAGTGCGGGGACTAGCGGCGAATTCTACAATGAGCAGTTCTTC. V and J are TRBV24-1 and TRBJ2-1; 11 nucleotides match TRBD2. CDR3 length equals 17 residues. Germline trimming cut 5 bases from V and 3 bases from J; bases unmatched to any gene: 8. Looked up from germline, CDR1 is KGHDR and CDR2 is SFDVKD.

This clonotype was found a few times. This chain uses TRBV6-1 with TRBJ1-5; TRBD1 might be the D (5 bases). The CDR3 length is 18 residues. Trimming pared 3 bases from V and 0 bases from J, leaving 18 bases between. Germline V lookup: CDR1 MNHNS, CDR2 SASEGT. CDR3 DNA: TGTGCCAGCAGTGAGATGGAGCGACAGACTCATAGCAATCAGCCCCAGCATTTT. Protein sequence: CASSEMERQTHSNQPQHF.

The chain carries TRBV25-1 and TRBJ2-5; D remains ambiguous. Trimming stripped 5 bases from V and 5 bases from J, with 12 bases between. Per germline, CDR1 MGHDK and CDR2 SYGVNS. The CDR3 sequence is 13 residues long. This CDR3 reads CASSPQFIETQYF. The CDR3 nucleotides are TGTGCCAGCAGTCCTCAGTTTATCGAGACCCAGTACTTC.

V gene TRBV20-1 combines with J gene TRBJ1-2; 7 bases are shared with TRBD1. The CDR3 totals 16 residues. Germline V lookup: CDR1 DFQATT, CDR2 SNEGSKA (reference sequence). With 2 bases clipped from V and 8 bases from J, the junction kept 17 bases outside the gene matches. CDR3 sequence: CSARSLRDSPSWGYTF. CDR3 nucleotide sequence: TGCAGTGCTAGATCTCTAAGGGACAGCCCCAGCTGGGGCTACACCTTC.

This clonotype was recorded a few times. The chain carries TRBV12-3 or TRBV12-4 and TRBJ1-1, with TRBD1 as a possible D gene (5 bases). This CDR3 has 16 amino acids. V shed 2 bases and J shed 1 base, with 14 bases lying between them. The CDR3 DNA reads as TGTGCCAGCAGTTTAAGGAGGGGAACAAAGAACACTGAAGCTTTCTTT. It translates to CASSLRRGTKNTEAFF.